These 14 T cell receptor beta chains were all obtained from the same sample, sequenced in a study of early T cells in non-severe SARS-CoV-2 infection. TCRdb recomputed calls from the 5' RACE reads with MiXCR, one row per CDR3 protein. Among about 89,000 distinct CDR3 sequences listed, approximately 15% were seen once. The material sequenced was whole blood, taken at baseline. The receptors shown here come from an adult who was a healthcare worker with PCR-confirmed SARS-CoV-2 infection or an uninfected control (not recorded which).

In its sample, this clonotype was seen many times. The chain couples TRBV7-8 to TRBJ2-5; 8 nucleotides agree with TRBD1. The CDR3 totals 15 residues. Trimming took 5 bases from V and 4 from J; bases not matched to a gene: 9. Germline CDR1 reads SGHVS; CDR2 reads FQNEAQ. The CDR3 nucleotides are TGTGCCAGCAGCCCCGGACAGGGATTGGGAGAGACCCAGTACTTC. It yields the protein CASSPGQGLGETQYF. The full variable domain, its missing parts supplied by reference TRBV7-8 and TRBJ2-5, is GAGVSQSPRYKVAKRGQDVALRCDPISGHVSLFWYQQALGQGPEFLTYFQNEAQLDKSGLPSDRFFAERPEGSVSTLKIQRTQQEDSAVYLCASSPGQGLGETQYFGPGTRLLVL.

As regards this clonotype: An end of the junction does not agree with germline; a read error may underlie this. This chain links TRBV12-3 or TRBV12-4 with TRBJ2-7; D ambiguous. The CDR3 is 10 residues long. The CDR3, as DNA: TGTGCCAGCAGACCCTACGAGCAATACTTC. Protein sequence: CASRPYEQYF.

This clonotype appeared many times. The chain has TRBV18 and TRBJ2-7, with D unresolved. Trimming shortened V by 3 bases and J by 6 bases, and 21 bases separated the two germline ends. CDR3 size: 16 residues. Germline V gene lookup returns CDR1 KGHSH and CDR2 LQKENI. CDR3: CASSPRSVEHLGEQYF. CDR3 sequence (DNA): TGTGCCAGCTCACCCAGGTCGGTCGAACATTTGGGCGAGCAGTACTTC. The full variable domain, completed using reference TRBV18 and TRBJ2-7, is NAGVMQNPRHLVRRRGQEARLRCSPMKGHSHVYWYRQLPEEGLKFMVYLQKENIIDESGMPKERFSAEFPKEGPSILRIQQVVRGDSAAYFCASSPRSVEHLGEQYFGPGTRLTVT.

There are a few counts of this clonotype. The genes are TRBV20-1 and TRBJ2-7; D unclear. The germline V gene has CDR1 DFQATT and CDR2 SNEGSKA (reference sequence). CDR3 length: 11 residues. The V gene lost 6 bases and the J gene lost 5 bases, with 11 bases spanning the gap. The CDR3 nucleotides are TGCAGTGCACTCCTTGCGGACGAGCAGTACTTC. This codes for CSALLADEQYF.

This clonotype was seen a handful of times. This chain links TRBV20-1 with TRBJ2-3; TRBD2 might be the D (6 bases). With 5 bases removed from V and 0 bases from J, the gap between germline ends came to 18 bases. Germline V gene sequence: CDR1 DFQATT, CDR2 SNEGSKA (reference sequence). The CDR3 totals 16 residues. The CDR3 spells CSAHRRLETSTDTQYF. Written as DNA, the CDR3 is TGCAGTGCTCACCGACGACTAGAAACTAGCACAGATACGCAGTATTTT.

This clonotype was counted ten times or more. The genes are TRBV11-2 and TRBJ2-6, with a possible D match to TRBD2 (5 bases). CDR3 size: 21 residues. The V gene lost 0 bases and the J gene lost 1 base, with 22 bases spanning the gap. The germline gives CDR1 SGHAT, CDR2 FQNNGV. Written as DNA, the CDR3 is TGTGCCAGCAGCTTAGATCATTTCGGCGGGCTCCTGGATTCTGGGGCCAACGTCCTGACTTTC. Its translation: CASSLDHFGGLLDSGANVLTF.

The gene calls are TRBV10-3 and TRBJ1-1; 7 positions match TRBD1. V was clipped by 4 bases and J by 1 base; unmatched bases: 3. In germline, CDR1 is ENHRY, CDR2 SYGVKD. This CDR3 comprises 14 residues. The DNA of the CDR3 is TGTGCCATCAGTGTCGACAGGGCGAACACTGAAGCTTTCTTT. Translation: CAISVDRANTEAFF.

In this sample, this clonotype turned up many times. J is TRBJ2-3 and V is TRBV19, with D perhaps TRBD1 (6 bases). Trimming took 3 bases from V and 5 from J, leaving 6 bases between them. The CDR3 loop spans 12 amino acids. In germline, CDR1 is LNHDA, CDR2 SQIVND (reference sequence). The CDR3 reads CASSIRGDTQYF. In DNA form, the CDR3 reads TGTGCCAGTAGTATCAGGGGAGATACGCAGTATTTT.

This clonotype was recorded at least ten times. This sequence joins TRBV6-6 and TRBJ2-1, with D possibly being TRBD2 (6 bases). The CDR3 has 15 residues. Germline CDR1 and CDR2: MNHNY and SVGAGI (reference sequence). V lost 5 bases and J lost 7, with 18 bases in between. CDR3 amino acids: CASSRGNRVFNEQFF. The CDR3 DNA follows: TGTGCCAGCAGTCGGGGGAATCGGGTCTTTAATGAGCAGTTCTTC.

This sequence joins TRBV11-2 and TRBJ2-7; 7 nucleotides agree with TRBD2. Germline CDR1 and CDR2: SGHAT and FQNNGV. The CDR3 spans 12 residues. V lost 8 bases, J lost 3 bases, and 4 bases stayed unmatched. The CDR3 loop is CASGRDGYEQYF. In DNA form, the CDR3 reads TGTGCCAGCGGGAGGGACGGCTACGAGCAGTACTTC. Full variable domain (rest looked up from reference TRBV11-2 and TRBJ2-7): EAGVAQSPRYKIIEKRQSVAFWCNPISGHATLYWYQQILGQGPKLLIQFQNNGVVDDSQLPKDRFSAERLKGVDSTLKIQPAKLEDSAVYLCASGRDGYEQYFGPGTRLTVT.

This chain links TRBV5-1 with TRBJ1-1; no reliable D call. Germline CDR1 is SGHRS and CDR2 is YFSETQ. Trimming removed 1 base from V and 6 bases from J, with 10 bases in between. The CDR3 sequence is 13 residues long. This chain's CDR3 is CASSLLGFAEAFF. The CDR3 DNA reads as TGCGCCAGCAGCTTGCTAGGGTTTGCTGAAGCTTTCTTT.

J is TRBJ2-3 and V is TRBV12-3 or TRBV12-4; D is unresolved. The CDR3 totals 13 residues. Trimming removed 4 bases at V and 2 bases at J, with 7 bases between. CDR3 protein: CASSSENTDTQYF. CDR3 bases: TGTGCCAGCAGTTCTGAGAACACAGATACGCAGTATTTT.

This clonotype was seen only a few times. V and J are TRBV5-6 and TRBJ1-2, with 10 bases aligning to TRBD1. With V trimmed by 4 bases and J by 4 bases, 7 bases remained unmatched. Germline V gene data show CDR1 as SGHDT and CDR2 as YYEEEE. This CDR3 is 15 amino acids long. Here the CDR3 reads CASSLGQGNGYGYTF. The CDR3 nucleotides read TGTGCCAGCAGCCTGGGACAGGGGAATGGCTATGGCTACACCTTC.

This sequence joins TRBV4-1 and TRBJ1-2; D remains ambiguous. The CDR3 sequence is 15 residues long. V was pared by 4 bases and J by 0 bases, with 12 bases between. The germline V gene encodes CDR1 MGHRA and CDR2 YSYEKL. CDR3 in amino acids: CASSRSFLSNYGYTF. CDR3 in DNA: TGCGCCAGCAGCCGCAGTTTTCTCTCTAACTATGGCTACACCTTC.